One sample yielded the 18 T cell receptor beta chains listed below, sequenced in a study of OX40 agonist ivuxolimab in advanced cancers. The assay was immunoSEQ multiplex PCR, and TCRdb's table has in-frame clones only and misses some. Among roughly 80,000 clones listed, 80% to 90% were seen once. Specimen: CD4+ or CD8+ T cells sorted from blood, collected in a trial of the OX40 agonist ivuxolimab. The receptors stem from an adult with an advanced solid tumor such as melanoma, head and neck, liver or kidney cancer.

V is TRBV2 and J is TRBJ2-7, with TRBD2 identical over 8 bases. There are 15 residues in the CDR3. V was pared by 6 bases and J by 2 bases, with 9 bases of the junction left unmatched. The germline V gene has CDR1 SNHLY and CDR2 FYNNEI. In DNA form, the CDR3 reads TGTGCCAGCAGGATTAGCGGGGCGCACCCCTACGAGCAGTACGTC. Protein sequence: CASRISGAHPYEQYV.

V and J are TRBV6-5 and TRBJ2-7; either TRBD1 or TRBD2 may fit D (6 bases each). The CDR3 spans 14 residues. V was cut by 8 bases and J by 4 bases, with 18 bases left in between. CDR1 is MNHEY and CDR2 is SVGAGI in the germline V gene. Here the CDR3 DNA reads TGTGCCAGCCCGGTAGGGGGGCTCCTTTACGAGCAGTACTTC. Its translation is CASPVGGLLYEQYF.

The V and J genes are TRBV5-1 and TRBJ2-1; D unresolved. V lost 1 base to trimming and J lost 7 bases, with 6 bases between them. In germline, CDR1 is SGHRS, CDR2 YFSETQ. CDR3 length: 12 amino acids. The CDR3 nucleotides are TGCGCCAGCAGCTTGTTGGGGAATGAGCAGTTCTTC. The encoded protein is CASSLLGNEQFF.

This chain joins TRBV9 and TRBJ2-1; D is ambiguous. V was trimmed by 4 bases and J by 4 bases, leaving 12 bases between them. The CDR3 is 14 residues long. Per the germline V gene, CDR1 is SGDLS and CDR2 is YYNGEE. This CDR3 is CASSPTVTYNEQFF. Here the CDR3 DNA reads TGTGCCAGCAGCCCTACCGTAACGTACAATGAGCAGTTCTTC. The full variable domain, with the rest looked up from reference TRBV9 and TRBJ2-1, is DSGVTQTPKHLITATGQRVTLRCSPRSGDLSVYWYQQSLDQGLQFLIQYYNGEERAKGNILERFSAQQFPDLHSELNLSSLELGDSALYFCASSPTVTYNEQFFGPGTRLTVL.

This chain's CDR3 is CASAHGDYEQYF. CDR3 nucleotides: TGCGCCAGCGCGCATGGAGACTACGAGCAGTACTTC. V gene TRBV5-1 combines with J gene TRBJ2-7; D is unclear. The CDR3 has 12 amino acids. V was pared by 7 bases and J by 3 bases, with 11 bases between. Germline V gene lookup returns CDR1 SGHRS and CDR2 YFSETQ.

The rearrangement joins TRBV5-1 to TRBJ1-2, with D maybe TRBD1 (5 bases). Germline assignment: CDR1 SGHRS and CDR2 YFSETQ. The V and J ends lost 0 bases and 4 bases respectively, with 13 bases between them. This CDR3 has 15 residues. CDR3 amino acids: CASSLVPDTTYGYTF. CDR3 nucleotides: TGCGCCAGCAGCTTGGTACCGGACACCACCTATGGCTACACCTTC.

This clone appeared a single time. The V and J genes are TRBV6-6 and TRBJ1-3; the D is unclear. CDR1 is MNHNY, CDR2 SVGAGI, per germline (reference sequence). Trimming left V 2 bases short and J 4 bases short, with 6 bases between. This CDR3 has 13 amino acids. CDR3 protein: CASSYGGGNTIYF. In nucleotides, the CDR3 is TGTGCCAGCAGTTACGGAGGAGGAAACACCATATATTTT.

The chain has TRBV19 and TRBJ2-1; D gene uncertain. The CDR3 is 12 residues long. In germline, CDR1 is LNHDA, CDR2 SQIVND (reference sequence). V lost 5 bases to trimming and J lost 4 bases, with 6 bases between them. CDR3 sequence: CASSEQYNEQFF. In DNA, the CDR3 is TGTGCCAGTAGTGAGCAATACAATGAGCAGTTCTTC.

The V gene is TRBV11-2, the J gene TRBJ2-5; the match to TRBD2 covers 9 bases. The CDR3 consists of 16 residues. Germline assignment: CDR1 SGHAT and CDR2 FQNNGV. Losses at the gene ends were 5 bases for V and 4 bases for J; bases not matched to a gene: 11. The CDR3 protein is CASSPNLAGLRETQYF. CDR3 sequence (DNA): TGTGCCAGCAGCCCAAACCTAGCGGGGCTCAGAGAGACCCAGTACTTC.

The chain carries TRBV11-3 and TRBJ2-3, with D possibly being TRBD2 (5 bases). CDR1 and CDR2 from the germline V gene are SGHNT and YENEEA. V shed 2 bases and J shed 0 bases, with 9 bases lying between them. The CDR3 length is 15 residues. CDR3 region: CASSLSTGSTDTQYF. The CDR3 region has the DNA TGTGCCAGCAGCTTATCCACGGGAAGCACAGATACGCAGTATTTT.

CDR3 bases: TGTGCCAGCAGCTCACCGAACAGGGGGGAATTTGGCTACACCTTC. The encoded protein is CASSSPNRGEFGYTF. The chain uses TRBV5-4 and TRBJ1-2; TRBD1 matches 8 bases. The CDR3 has 15 amino acids. Germline V CDR1 and CDR2: SGHNT, YYREEE (reference sequence). The junction had 11 bases not matched to a gene; V was cut back by 3 bases and J by 7 bases.

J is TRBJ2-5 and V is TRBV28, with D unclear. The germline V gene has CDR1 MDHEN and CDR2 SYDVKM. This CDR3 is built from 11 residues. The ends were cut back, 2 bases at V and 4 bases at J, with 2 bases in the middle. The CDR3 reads CASSLLETQYF. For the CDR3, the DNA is TGTGCCAGCAGTTTACTAGAGACCCAGTACTTC.

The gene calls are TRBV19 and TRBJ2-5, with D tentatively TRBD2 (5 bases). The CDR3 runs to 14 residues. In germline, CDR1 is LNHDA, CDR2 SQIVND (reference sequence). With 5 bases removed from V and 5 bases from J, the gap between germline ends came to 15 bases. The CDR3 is CASSGLSSGETQYF. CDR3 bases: TGTGCCAGTAGTGGCTTAAGTTCGGGGGAGACCCAGTACTTC.

CDR3 in amino acids: CASSSPGTGGRAFF. CDR3 coding DNA: TGTGCCAGCAGTTCGCCAGGGACAGGGGGTAGAGCTTTCTTT. The genes are TRBV27 and TRBJ1-1; TRBD1 aligns across 11 bases. The CDR3 runs to 14 residues. Germline trimming cut 4 bases from V and 10 bases from J; bases unmatched to any gene: 8. CDR1 and CDR2 (germline): MNHEY, SMNVEV (reference sequence).

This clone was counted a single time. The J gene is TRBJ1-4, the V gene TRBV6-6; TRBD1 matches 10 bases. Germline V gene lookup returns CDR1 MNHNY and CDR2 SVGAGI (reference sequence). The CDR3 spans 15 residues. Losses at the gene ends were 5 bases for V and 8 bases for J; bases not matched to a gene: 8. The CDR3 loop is CASSRTGGFEEKLFF. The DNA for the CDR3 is TGTGCCAGCAGTCGGACAGGGGGATTTGAGGAAAAACTGTTTTTT.

In DNA, the CDR3 is TGTGCCAGCAGCCGTACTAGCCCCGGGGAGCTGTTTTTT. Protein: CASSRTSPGELFF. The gene calls are TRBV6-5 and TRBJ2-2; TRBD2 is a possible D gene (6 bases). V was pared by 6 bases and J by 6 bases, with 11 bases between. The CDR3 is 13 amino acids. Germline V CDR1 and CDR2: MNHEY, SVGAGI.

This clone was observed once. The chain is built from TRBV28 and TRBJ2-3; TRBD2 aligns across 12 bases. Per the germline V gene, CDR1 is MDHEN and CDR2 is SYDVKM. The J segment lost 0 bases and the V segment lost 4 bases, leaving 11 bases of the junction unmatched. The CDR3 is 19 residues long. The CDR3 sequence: CASSSGGLAGGLSTDTQYF. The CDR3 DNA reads TGTGCCAGCAGTTCAGGGGGCCTAGCGGGAGGGCTTAGCACAGATACGCAGTATTTT.

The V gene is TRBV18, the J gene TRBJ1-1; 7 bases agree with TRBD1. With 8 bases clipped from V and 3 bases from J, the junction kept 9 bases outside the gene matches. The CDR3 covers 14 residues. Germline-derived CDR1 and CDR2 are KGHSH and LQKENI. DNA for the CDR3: TGTGCCAGCCCATACTACAGGGGCGACACTGAAGCTTTCTTT. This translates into CASPYYRGDTEAFF. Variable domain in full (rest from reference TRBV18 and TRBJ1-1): NAGVMQNPRHLVRRRGQEARLRCSPMKGHSHVYWYRQLPEEGLKFMVYLQKENIIDESGMPKERFSAEFPKEGPSILRIQQVVRGDSAAYFCASPYYRGDTEAFFGQGTRLTVV.